This TCR beta chain stems from a study of cytomegalovirus exposure and HLA in healthy donors. For this clone: Its antigen remains unidentified.

V lost 4 bases to trimming and J lost 3 bases; unmatched junction nucleotides: 11. The CDR3 is made up of 16 amino acids. CDR1 and CDR2 from the germline V gene are SGHVS and FNYEAQ. The PCR employed 60 Vbeta primers together with 13 Jbeta primers. Measured with immunoSEQ multiplex PCR; TCRdb has only the in-frame clones, and not every one. The table shows approximately 100,000 clones, with 70% to 85% occurring only once. General study points: Reported findings show TCR beta sequences accurately forecast HLA-A and HLA-B alleles in most subjects. Among CMV-associated TCR beta chains, most appeared HLA-restricted in a later analysis.

The chain combines TRBV7-6 with TRBJ2-5; TRBD2 matches at 7 bases. The sequence derives from a man aged 55 to 69 in good health and CMV-seronegative. The sample was PBMCs. The CDR3 sequence is CASSSLSGLAEETQYF. The DNA of the CDR3 is TGTGCCAGCAGCTCCCTTTCAGGGCTAGCGGAAGAGACCCAGTACTTC.